These T cell receptor beta chains were read from a single sample in a study of CD4 T cells in relation to SARS-CoV-2 and coronaviruses. Assay used: immunoSEQ multiplex PCR; TCRdb lists only in-frame clones, some missing. The sample has approximately 18,000 clones, around 80% seen once. These receptors lack a known antigen. Sequencing input: CD4+ T cells from PBMCs, cultured in vitro. Receptors originate from a human donor in good health. Each CDR3 is given with its conserved first and last residue. Part of the rows lack a size; the others show once, few, many or a class for expanded clones.

CDR3aa: CASSLGLAQDGEQFF; abundance: -; v_gene: TRBV5-6
CDR3aa: CASSPRVAGDTQYF; abundance: -; v_gene: TRBV7-2
CDR3aa: CASTTGQGRAEAFF; abundance: -; v_gene: TRBV19
CDR3aa: CASSVGTNLAGELFF; abundance: -; v_gene: TRBV9
CDR3aa: CASSLGVSPSYEQYF; abundance: -; v_gene: TRBV7-6
CDR3aa: CASSRRQGVMNTEAFF; abundance: -; v_gene: TRBV7-9
CDR3aa: CASSRTGPPEAFF; abundance: -; v_gene: TRBV6-2/TRBV6-3
CDR3aa: CAWDVAGRGNTIYF; abundance: -; v_gene: TRBV30
CDR3aa: CSVTSGMTNTGELFF; abundance: few; v_gene: TRBV29-1
CDR3aa: CASSWGQTAQDEQFF; abundance: -; v_gene: TRBV18
CDR3aa: CASSQGRDYEQYF; abundance: -; v_gene: TRBV4-1
CDR3aa: CASGMGEQYF; abundance: large; v_gene: TRBV28
CDR3aa: CASPPPFGAVDYEQYF; abundance: -; v_gene: TRBV27
CDR3aa: CASSRGGGTYGYTF; abundance: -; v_gene: TRBV7-2
CDR3aa: CASSPGPEETQYF; abundance: -; v_gene: TRBV7-3
CDR3aa: CASSFGREAHNEQFF; abundance: -; v_gene: TRBV7-3
CDR3aa: CAISEAGHPSQETQYF; abundance: -; v_gene: TRBV10-3
CDR3aa: CASSQDTDTQYF; abundance: -; v_gene: TRBV14
CDR3aa: CASSSRGGEVTGELFF; abundance: -; v_gene: TRBV7-9
CDR3aa: CASSRRQGGAYEQYF; abundance: few; v_gene: TRBV4-3
CDR3aa: CASSLAGQPYSYEQYF; abundance: few; v_gene: TRBV5-4
CDR3aa: CASNGQASVHEQYF; abundance: -; v_gene: TRBV11-2
CDR3aa: CASSPEGHGNTIYF; abundance: few; v_gene: TRBV18
CDR3aa: CASNPGTGLHEQYF; abundance: few; v_gene: TRBV4-2
CDR3aa: CASSLVQGVYEQYF; abundance: -; v_gene: TRBV7-2
CDR3aa: CASGTSGPYEQYF; abundance: -; v_gene: TRBV19
CDR3aa: CASSEVRGGNEAFF; abundance: -; v_gene: TRBV2
CDR3aa: CASSGGLNNEQFF; abundance: -; v_gene: TRBV9
CDR3aa: CSVRASGNSYEQYF; abundance: -; v_gene: TRBV29-1
CDR3aa: CASSLGGHRSGNTIYF; abundance: -; v_gene: TRBV7-9
CDR3aa: CASSLGTGGQPQHF; abundance: -; v_gene: TRBV5-1
CDR3aa: CASSFEAGGIGELFF; abundance: few; v_gene: TRBV5-1
CDR3aa: CASSQEVAANTGELFF; abundance: once; v_gene: TRBV3-1/TRBV3-2
CDR3aa: CASSPAGLSGRGTGELFF; abundance: -; v_gene: TRBV3-1/TRBV3-2
CDR3aa: CASSHYGETGGADTQYF; abundance: -; v_gene: TRBV7-2
CDR3aa: CAWRQAYEQYF; abundance: -; v_gene: TRBV30
CDR3aa: CARVTGGNSYNEQFF; abundance: -; v_gene: TRBV27
CDR3aa: CASSSAGTSGSYEQYF; abundance: -; v_gene: TRBV27
CDR3aa: CASSSRQGTFPGAFF; abundance: -; v_gene: TRBV7-9
CDR3aa: CASSPGTPSYEQYF; abundance: -; v_gene: TRBV7-9
CDR3aa: CASSERGLDGPKHNEQFF; abundance: -; v_gene: TRBV6-1
CDR3aa: CATSDDNTGELFF; abundance: -; v_gene: TRBV24-1
CDR3aa: CASSRARTGELFF; abundance: -; v_gene: TRBV6-5
CDR3aa: CASSEGLAGSTDTQYF; abundance: once; v_gene: TRBV2
CDR3aa: CASSESGYRQPQHF; abundance: -; v_gene: TRBV6-1
CDR3aa: CASSLRFSGANVLTF; abundance: -; v_gene: TRBV5-5
CDR3aa: CASSPSTNTEAFF; abundance: -; v_gene: TRBV18
CDR3aa: CASRAGTRGGNEQFF; abundance: few; v_gene: TRBV11-2
CDR3aa: CASSLALLAGELYEQYF; abundance: -; v_gene: TRBV5-6
CDR3aa: CASSLRFGSAGTDTQYF; abundance: -; v_gene: TRBV7-2
CDR3aa: CASSVTTGVITDTQYF; abundance: once; v_gene: TRBV9
CDR3aa: CASCPRAGELFF; abundance: -; v_gene: TRBV7-2
CDR3aa: CASSVLGLLEFF; abundance: -; v_gene: TRBV2
CDR3aa: CASSEGPNDPYGYTF; abundance: -; v_gene: TRBV6-4
CDR3aa: CASSHSGSTDTQYF; abundance: -; v_gene: TRBV3-1/TRBV3-2
CDR3aa: CASYRDRGHEQYF; abundance: few; v_gene: TRBV5-1
CDR3aa: CASSRLSGVEDTQYF; abundance: -; v_gene: TRBV4-1